This entry lists 10 T cell receptor beta chains sequenced from one sample in a study of blood T cell repertoires in COVID-19. Measured with immunoSEQ multiplex PCR; TCRdb has only the in-frame clones, and not every one. Among about 250,000 clones, approximately 86% were seen once, and the ten largest hold over 1.3%. Sequenced material: peripheral blood. The receptors here all came from a man older than 75 with acute or convalescent COVID-19.

The rearrangement joins TRBV5-4 to TRBJ1-5; D possibly corresponds to TRBD1 (6 bases). CDR3 length: 14 residues. Germline V lookup: CDR1 SGHNT, CDR2 YYREEE (reference sequence). V was clipped by 1 base and J by 6 bases, with 11 bases between them. CDR3 in amino acids: CASSLQGSAQPQHF. For the CDR3, the DNA is TGTGCCAGCAGCTTGCAGGGGAGCGCTCAGCCCCAGCATTTT.

V is TRBV5-1 and J is TRBJ2-5; a weak D match, TRBD2 (5 bases). The germline V and J ends were trimmed by 3 bases and 5 bases, with 23 bases remaining between them. Germline V gene data show CDR1 as SGHRS and CDR2 as YFSETQ. This CDR3 has 17 amino acids. Here the CDR3 DNA reads TGCGCCAGCAGCTCCCTCCTCACCGGGAACAAGGAGGAGACCCAGTACTTC. Its protein is CASSSLLTGNKEETQYF.

The rearrangement joins TRBV6-6 to TRBJ1-2, with D unresolved. V lost 4 bases to trimming and J lost 3 bases, with 6 bases between them. CDR3 length equals 12 residues. Germline-derived CDR1 and CDR2 are MNHNY and SVGAGI (reference sequence). The CDR3 DNA follows: TGTGCCAGCAGTTTGCGGGACTATGGCTACACCTTC. This sequence encodes CASSLRDYGYTF.

The chain carries TRBV7-3 and TRBJ2-3, with 9 bases aligning to TRBD2. Germline loops: CDR1 SGHTA, CDR2 FQGTGA. This CDR3 contains 17 residues. With V trimmed by 4 bases and J by 0 bases, 8 bases remained unmatched. CDR3 DNA: TGTGCCAGCAGCTCACCCACGACTAGCGGTAGCACAGATACGCAGTATTTT. Residues: CASSSPTTSGSTDTQYF.

V and J are TRBV6-5 and TRBJ1-2; 9 nucleotides line up with TRBD1. Per germline, CDR1 MNHEY and CDR2 SVGAGI. The CDR3 sequence is 15 residues long. V was pared by 6 bases and J by 5 bases, with 10 bases of the junction left unmatched. CDR3 loop: CASRPGQGTFYGYTF. The CDR3 DNA reads TGTGCCAGCAGACCAGGACAGGGGACCTTTTATGGCTACACCTTC.

This rearrangement joins TRBV19 to TRBJ2-1, with D maybe TRBD1 (5 bases). The germline V gene encodes CDR1 LNHDA and CDR2 SQIVND (reference sequence). CDR3 length: 14 residues. The V end was cut by 3 bases, the J end by 8 bases, with 14 bases between. The CDR3 loop is CASSILQGRDEQFF. DNA of the CDR3: TGTGCCAGTAGTATTCTTCAGGGTAGGGATGAGCAGTTCTTC.

This chain uses TRBV6-6 with TRBJ2-3; D may be TRBD1 (7 bases). Trimming pared 2 bases from V and 5 bases from J, leaving 14 bases between. The CDR3 totals 15 residues. Looked up from germline, CDR1 is MNHNY and CDR2 is SVGAGI (reference sequence). In DNA, the CDR3 is TGTGCCAGCAGTTACGTTGGAGGGGGCCAAGATACGCAGTATTTT. Translating it yields CASSYVGGGQDTQYF.

This clone has a single count. The chain employs TRBV19 and TRBJ2-2; 14 bases align to TRBD2. J gave up 0 bases and V 5 bases, and 8 bases lay outside the gene matches. This CDR3 region has 19 residues. Germline CDR1 reads LNHDA; CDR2 reads SQIVND (reference sequence). CDR3 sequence reads: CASSPTGTSGGANTGELFF. The CDR3 DNA reads as TGTGCCAGTAGTCCGACCGGGACTAGCGGGGGTGCGAACACCGGGGAGCTGTTTTTT.

The chain is built from TRBV3-1 (or the pseudogene TRBV3-2) and TRBJ2-3; 8 bases agree with TRBD2. The trim removed 3 bases at V and 6 bases at J, leaving 5 bases unmatched. The CDR3 totals 14 residues. Germline assignment: CDR1 LGHDT and CDR2 YNNKEL (reference sequence). CDR3: CASSQRGAGDTQYF. DNA for the CDR3: TGTGCCAGCAGCCAGCGGGGGGCAGGGGATACGCAGTATTTT.

V gene TRBV5-4 combines with J gene TRBJ2-1; TRBD1 is a possible D gene (5 bases). CDR1 and CDR2 from the germline V gene are SGHNT and YYREEE (reference sequence). The CDR3 covers 15 residues. V dropped 1 base and J dropped 2 bases, with 10 bases sitting between them. CDR3 sequence: CASSLSQGPYNEQFF. CDR3 DNA sequence: TGTGCCAGCAGCTTGAGTCAGGGCCCCTACAATGAGCAGTTCTTC.